This T cell receptor (beta chain) was sequenced for a study of early T cells in non-severe SARS-CoV-2 infection. The wider study: Sequenced material consisted of bulk RNA (from unsorted whole blood), and chains were unpaired.

Attachment of unique molecular identifiers to individual cDNA molecules was performed. MiXCR was run by TCRdb on the 5' RACE reads, yielding one entry per CDR3 protein. The data show some 49,000 distinct CDR3 sequences, over 3.5% seen once. Overall study results and limits: VDJdb matches were skewed toward anti-spike CD8 T cell responses.

CDR3 length: 13 residues. V was pared by 2 bases and J by 9 bases, with 11 bases between. Points on this clonotype: Its antigen remains unknown.

V is TRBV12-3 or TRBV12-4 and J is TRBJ2-1; D possibly uses TRBD1 or TRBD2 (5 bases each). Source material: whole blood. This TCR derives from an adult who was a healthcare worker with PCR-confirmed SARS-CoV-2 infection or an uninfected control (not recorded which). This CDR3 is CASSLSSQGEQFF. CDR3 bases: TGTGCCAGCAGTTTATCTAGCCAGGGTGAGCAGTTCTTC.